This TCR beta chain is from a study of post-analysis software for immune sequencing data. V was clipped by 7 bases and J by 0 bases, with 11 bases between them. This CDR3 spans 14 amino acids. Germline CDR1 reads ENHRY; CDR2 reads SYGVKD. Built from TCR beta cDNA, the libraries had unique molecular identifiers in them. TCRdb fed the PCR reads into MiXCR, producing one record per CDR3 protein. The sample has roughly 400,000 distinct CDR3 sequences; about 39% are singletons. This clonotype was seen a few times. Antigen specificity is unknown. Study-level results: Controls significantly exceeded multiple sclerosis patients in normalized Chao1 diversity. In patients, TRBV5-6, TRBV5-1 and TRBV20-1 belonged to roughly five TRBV segments found more frequently than in controls.

Sequencing used blood. This chain joins TRBV10-3 and TRBJ2-3; D might be TRBD1 (6 bases). This TCR came from a girl aged 2-9 years with multiple sclerosis. The CDR3 DNA reads as TGTGCCATCAAGTCAGGGGCTAGCACAGATACGCAGTATTTT. Translation: CAIKSGASTDTQYF.